This TCR beta chain was captured in a study of spatial heterogeneity in lung cancer. Study-wide context: Alpha-chain sequences were detected in numbers that were consistently lower than beta-chain sequences.

Single TCR cDNA molecules each had their own unique molecular identifier. TCRdb fed the 5' RACE reads into MiXCR, producing one record per CDR3 protein. The table has about 38,000 distinct CDR3 sequences, 6% to 8% seen once. This clonotype was counted between two and nine times. Its matching antigen is unknown. The study, taken as a whole, reports: There were more appearances of ubiquitous expanded tumor TCRs in blood at resection than at follow-up.

The CDR3 contains 14 residues. Trimming shortened V by 1 base and J by 2 bases, and 8 bases separated the two germline ends. CDR1 and CDR2 from the germline V gene are MNHEY and SVGAGI. Time point noted: sample taken at primary tumor resection. This sequence was found in a male donor with early-stage non-small cell lung cancer. The sample in question was PBMCs, obtained at surgery. The rearrangement joins TRBV6-5 to TRBJ1-1; tentatively, D is TRBD1 (5 bases). The CDR3 protein is CASSYYGANTEAFF. CDR3 DNA sequence: TGTGCCAGCAGTTACTATGGGGCTAACACTGAAGCTTTCTTT.